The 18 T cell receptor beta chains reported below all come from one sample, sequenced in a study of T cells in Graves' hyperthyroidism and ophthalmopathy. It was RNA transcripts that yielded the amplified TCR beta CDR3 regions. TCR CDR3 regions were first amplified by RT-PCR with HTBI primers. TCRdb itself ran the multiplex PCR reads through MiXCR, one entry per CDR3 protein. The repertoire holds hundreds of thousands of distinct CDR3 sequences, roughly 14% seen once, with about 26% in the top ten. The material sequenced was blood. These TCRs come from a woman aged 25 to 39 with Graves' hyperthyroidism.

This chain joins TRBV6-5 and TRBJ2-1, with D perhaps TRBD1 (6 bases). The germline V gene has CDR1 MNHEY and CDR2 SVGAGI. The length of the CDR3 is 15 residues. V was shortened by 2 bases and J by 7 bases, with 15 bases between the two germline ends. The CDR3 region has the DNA TGTGCCAGCAGTTACCTTCACTACAGGGAGAATGAGCAGTTCTTC. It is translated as CASSYLHYRENEQFF.

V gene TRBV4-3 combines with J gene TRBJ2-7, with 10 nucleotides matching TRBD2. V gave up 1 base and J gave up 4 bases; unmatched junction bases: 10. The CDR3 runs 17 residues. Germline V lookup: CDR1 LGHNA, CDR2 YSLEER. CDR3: CASSQVPGSGRVYEQYF. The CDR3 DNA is TGCGCCAGCAGCCAAGTCCCGGGGAGCGGGAGGGTGTACGAGCAGTACTTC.

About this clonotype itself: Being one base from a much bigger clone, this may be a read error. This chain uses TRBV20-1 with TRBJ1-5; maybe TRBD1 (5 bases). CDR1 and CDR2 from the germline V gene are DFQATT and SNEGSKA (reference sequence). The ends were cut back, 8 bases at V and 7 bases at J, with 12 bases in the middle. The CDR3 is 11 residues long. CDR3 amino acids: CSTGGGQPQHF. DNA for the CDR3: TGCAGTACCGGCGGGGGGCAGCCCCAGCATTTT.

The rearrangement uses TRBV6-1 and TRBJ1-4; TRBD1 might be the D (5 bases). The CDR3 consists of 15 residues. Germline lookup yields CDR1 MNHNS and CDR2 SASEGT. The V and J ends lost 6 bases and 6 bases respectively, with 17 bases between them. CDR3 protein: CASSQTGQGDEKLFF. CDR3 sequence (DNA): TGTGCCAGCAGCCAAACAGGACAAGGAGATGAAAAACTGTTTTTT.

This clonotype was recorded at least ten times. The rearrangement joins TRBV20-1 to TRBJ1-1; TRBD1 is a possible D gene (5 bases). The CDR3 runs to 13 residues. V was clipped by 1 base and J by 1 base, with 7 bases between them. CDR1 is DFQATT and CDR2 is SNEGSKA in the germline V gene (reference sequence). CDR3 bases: TGCAGTGCTAGAGGTACAGGGAACACTGAAGCTTTCTTT. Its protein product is CSARGTGNTEAFF.

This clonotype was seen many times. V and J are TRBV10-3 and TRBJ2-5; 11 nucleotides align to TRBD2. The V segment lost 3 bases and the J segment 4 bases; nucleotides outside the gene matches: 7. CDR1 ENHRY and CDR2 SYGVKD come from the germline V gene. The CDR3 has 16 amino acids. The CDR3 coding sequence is TGTGCCATCAGTGAAACTAGCGGGAGAGGGGGAGAGACCCAGTACTTC. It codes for CAISETSGRGGETQYF.

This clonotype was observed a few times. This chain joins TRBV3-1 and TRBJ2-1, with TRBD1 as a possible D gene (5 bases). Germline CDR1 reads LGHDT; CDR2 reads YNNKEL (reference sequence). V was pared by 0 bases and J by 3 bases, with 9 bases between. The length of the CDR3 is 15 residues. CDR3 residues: CASSQDARGYNEQFF. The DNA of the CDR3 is TGTGCCAGCAGCCAAGATGCTAGGGGCTACAATGAGCAGTTCTTC.

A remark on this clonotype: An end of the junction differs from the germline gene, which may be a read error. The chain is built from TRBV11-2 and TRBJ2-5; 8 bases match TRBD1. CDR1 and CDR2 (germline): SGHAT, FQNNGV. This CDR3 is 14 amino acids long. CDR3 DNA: TGTGCCAGCAGCATAGACAGGGGCCGAGAGACCCAGTACTTC. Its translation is CASSIDRGRETQYF.

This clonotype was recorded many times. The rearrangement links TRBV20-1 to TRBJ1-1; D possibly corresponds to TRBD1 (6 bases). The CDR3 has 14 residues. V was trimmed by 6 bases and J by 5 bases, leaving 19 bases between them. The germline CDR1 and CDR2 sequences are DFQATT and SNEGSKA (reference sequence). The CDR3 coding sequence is TGCAGTGCCAAAAACAGGGCTTGGGGAACTGAAGCTTTCTTT. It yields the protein CSAKNRAWGTEAFF.

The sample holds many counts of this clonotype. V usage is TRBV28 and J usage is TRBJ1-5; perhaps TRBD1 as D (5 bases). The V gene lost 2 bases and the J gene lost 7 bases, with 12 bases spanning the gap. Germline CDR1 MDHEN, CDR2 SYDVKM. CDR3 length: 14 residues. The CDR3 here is CASSLGQGLQPQHF. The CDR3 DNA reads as TGTGCCAGCAGTTTAGGGCAGGGACTCCAGCCCCAGCATTTT.

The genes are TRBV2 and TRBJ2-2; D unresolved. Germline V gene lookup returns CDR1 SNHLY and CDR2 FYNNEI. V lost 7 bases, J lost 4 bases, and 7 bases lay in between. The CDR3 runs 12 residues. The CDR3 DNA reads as TGTGCCAGCAAAGAAACCACCGGGGAGCTGTTTTTT. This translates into CASKETTGELFF.

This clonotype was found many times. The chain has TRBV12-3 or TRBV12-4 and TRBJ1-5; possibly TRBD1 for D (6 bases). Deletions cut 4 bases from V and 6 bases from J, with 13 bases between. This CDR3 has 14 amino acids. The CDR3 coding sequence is TGTGCCAGCAGTTGGGACGGACAGACTCAGCCCCAGCATTTT. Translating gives CASSWDGQTQPQHF.

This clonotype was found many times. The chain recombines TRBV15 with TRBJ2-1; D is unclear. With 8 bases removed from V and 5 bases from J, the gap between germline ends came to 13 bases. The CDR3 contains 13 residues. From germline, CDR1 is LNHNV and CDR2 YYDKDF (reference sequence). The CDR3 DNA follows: TGTGCCACCCGACTGGGTGGGGACAATGAGCAGTTCTTC. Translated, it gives CATRLGGDNEQFF. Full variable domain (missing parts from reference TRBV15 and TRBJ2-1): DAMVIQNPRYQVTQFGKPVTLSCSQTLNHNVMYWYQQKSSQAPKLLFHYYDKDFNNEADTPDNFQSRRPNTSFCFLDIRSPGLGDTAMYLCATRLGGDNEQFFGPGTRLTVL.

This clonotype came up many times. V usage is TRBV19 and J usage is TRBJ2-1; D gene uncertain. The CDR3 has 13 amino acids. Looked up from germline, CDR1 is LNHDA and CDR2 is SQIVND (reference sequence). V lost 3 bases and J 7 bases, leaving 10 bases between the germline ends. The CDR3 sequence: CASSMVPLNEQFF. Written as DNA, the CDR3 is TGTGCCAGTAGTATGGTGCCTTTGAATGAGCAGTTCTTC.

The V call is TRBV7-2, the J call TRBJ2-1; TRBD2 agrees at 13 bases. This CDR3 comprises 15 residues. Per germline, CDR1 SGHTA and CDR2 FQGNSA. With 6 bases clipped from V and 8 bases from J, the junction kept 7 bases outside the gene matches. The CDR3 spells CASRKVGLAGDEQFF. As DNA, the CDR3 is TGTGCCAGCAGGAAGGTCGGACTAGCGGGAGATGAGCAGTTCTTC.

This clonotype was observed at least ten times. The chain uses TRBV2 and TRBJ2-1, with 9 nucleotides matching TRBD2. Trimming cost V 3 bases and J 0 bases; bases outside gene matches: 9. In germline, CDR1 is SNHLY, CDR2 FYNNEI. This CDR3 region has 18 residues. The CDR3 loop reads CASSEREGLKSSYNEQFF. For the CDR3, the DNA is TGTGCCAGCAGTGAGCGGGAGGGCCTAAAAAGCTCCTACAATGAGCAGTTCTTC.

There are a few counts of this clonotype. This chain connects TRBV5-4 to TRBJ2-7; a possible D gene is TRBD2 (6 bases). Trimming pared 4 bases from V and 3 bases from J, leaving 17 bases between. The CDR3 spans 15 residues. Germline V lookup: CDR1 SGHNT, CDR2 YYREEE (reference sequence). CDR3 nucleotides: TGTGCCAGCAGCCAAGAAGGGCGGGGAAACTACGAGCAGTACTTC. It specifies CASSQEGRGNYEQYF. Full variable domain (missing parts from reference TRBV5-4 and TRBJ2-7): ETGVTQSPTHLIKTRGQQVTLRCSSQSGHNTVSWYQQALGQGPQFIFQYYREEENGRGNFPPRFSGLQFPNYSSELNVNALELDDSALYLCASSQEGRGNYEQYFGPGTRLTVT.

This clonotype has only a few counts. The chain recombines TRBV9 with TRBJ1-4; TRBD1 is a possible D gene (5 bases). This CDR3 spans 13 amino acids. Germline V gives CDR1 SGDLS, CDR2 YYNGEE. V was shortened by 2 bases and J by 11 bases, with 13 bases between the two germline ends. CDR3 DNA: TGTGCCAGCAGCGTGGGTGGGGCCGGTAAACTGTTTTTT. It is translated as CASSVGGAGKLFF.